The next 13 T cell receptor beta chains were all read from a single sample in a study of T-cell reconstitution after alpha-beta-depleted transplantation in children. Unique molecular identifiers were incorporated into the prepared TCRbeta library. TCRdb fed the PCR reads into MiXCR, producing one record per CDR3 protein. Of approximately 500,000 distinct CDR3 sequences listed, 10% to 13% are singletons. The specimen comprised PBMCs, sampled before TCRalphabeta/CD19-depleted stem cell transplant. Receptor source: a child under 10 years old with inherited bone marrow failure, due to receive a stem cell transplant.

This clonotype was counted many times. The rearrangement links TRBV12-3 or TRBV12-4 to TRBJ1-5, with D maybe TRBD1 (6 bases). Trimming left V 5 bases short and J 7 bases short, with 12 bases between. The CDR3 runs 13 residues. CDR3 sequence reads: CASSHRVRQPQHF. In DNA form, the CDR3 reads TGTGCCAGCAGTCACAGGGTGAGACAGCCCCAGCATTTT.

This clonotype was seen at least ten times. This rearrangement joins TRBV6-2 or TRBV6-3 to TRBJ2-3, with 15 bases identical to TRBD2. The V gene end was trimmed by 0 bases and the J gene end by 2 bases; junction bases not matched to a gene: 9. The CDR3 contains 20 residues. Per the germline V gene, CDR1 is MNHEY and CDR2 is SVGEGT. The CDR3 here is CASSYSETGTSGRTTDTQYF. CDR3 bases: TGTGCCAGCAGTTACTCGGAAACCGGGACTAGCGGGAGGACCACAGATACGCAGTATTTT.

This clonotype was observed a handful of times. The J gene is TRBJ2-2, the V gene TRBV27, with 12 bases that match TRBD2. The V segment lost 3 bases and the J segment 0 bases; nucleotides outside the gene matches: 2. The CDR3 extends over 17 amino acids. The germline V gene encodes CDR1 MNHEY and CDR2 SMNVEV (reference sequence). This CDR3 reads CASSFRLAGANTGELFF. The CDR3 coding sequence is TGTGCCAGCAGTTTCAGACTAGCGGGAGCGAACACCGGGGAGCTGTTTTTT.

CDR3 residues: CAIREGERLPWATIYF. The DNA of the CDR3 is TGTGCCATCAGAGAAGGAGAAAGACTCCCGTGGGCCACCATATATTTT. The V and J genes are TRBV10-3 and TRBJ1-3, with D uncertain. The CDR3 sequence is 16 residues long. The V gene's germline CDR1 is ENHRY and CDR2 SYGVKD. The V end was cut by 6 bases, the J end by 9 bases, with 24 bases between.

This clonotype was seen ten or more times. The genes are TRBV4-3 and TRBJ2-2; D remains ambiguous. This CDR3 has 15 residues. Germline assignment: CDR1 LGHNA and CDR2 YSLEER. V lost 0 bases and J 6 bases, leaving 11 bases between the germline ends. The DNA for the CDR3 is TGCGCCAGCAGCCAAGAACTCCACCAAGCCGGGGAGCTGTTTTTT. Its protein product is CASSQELHQAGELFF.

The chain recombines TRBV12-3 or TRBV12-4 with TRBJ2-2, with D perhaps TRBD2 (6 bases). V lost 6 bases to trimming and J lost 6 bases, with 14 bases between them. This CDR3 is 14 amino acids long. The CDR3 loop is CASRRGGSPGELFF. The CDR3 nucleotides are TGTGCCAGCAGAAGGGGAGGTAGCCCCGGGGAGCTGTTTTTT.

The chain uses TRBV12-3 or TRBV12-4 and TRBJ2-1, with D tentatively TRBD1 or TRBD2 (5 bases each). V was trimmed by 3 bases and J by 8 bases, leaving 17 bases between them. CDR3 length: 15 residues. The DNA of the CDR3 is TGTGCCAGCAGTTTGGCCGGGACCCCCTCCGATGAGCAGTTCTTC. Translating it yields CASSLAGTPSDEQFF.

This clonotype has at least ten counts. The chain combines TRBV3-1 with TRBJ2-5; D could derive from TRBD1 or TRBD2 (5 bases each). This CDR3 is built from 15 residues. Germline CDR1 and CDR2: LGHDT and YNNKEL (reference sequence). The V end was cut by 3 bases, the J end by 4 bases, with 15 bases between. The CDR3 DNA follows: TGTGCCAGCAGCCAGGTGGGACGCCTTCGAGAGACCCAGTACTTC. This gives the protein CASSQVGRLRETQYF.

The V gene is TRBV27, the J gene TRBJ2-2; D possibly corresponds to TRBD2 (6 bases). V was cut by 3 bases and J by 6 bases, with 11 bases left in between. The CDR3 is made up of 14 amino acids. Germline V gene lookup returns CDR1 MNHEY and CDR2 SMNVEV (reference sequence). The chain's CDR3 is CASSLVGSPGELFF. Written as DNA, the CDR3 is TGTGCCAGCAGTTTGGTCGGGAGTCCCGGGGAGCTGTTTTTT.

This clonotype was seen repeatedly, ten times or more. This sequence joins TRBV7-8 and TRBJ2-3, with 8 bases that match TRBD2. There are 18 residues in the CDR3. Germline assignment: CDR1 SGHVS and CDR2 FQNEAQ. V lost 5 bases, J lost 3 bases, and 16 bases stayed unmatched. The DNA of the CDR3 is TGTGCCAGCAGCCCAAAAAATCCAGCGGGAGCTCATACAGATACGCAGTATTTT. This gives the protein CASSPKNPAGAHTDTQYF.

This clonotype was detected a few times. The rearrangement joins TRBV4-2 to TRBJ2-1; D not certain. Trimming shortened V by 1 base and J by 0 bases, and 7 bases separated the two germline ends. CDR1 and CDR2 from the germline V gene are LGHNA and YNFKEQ. CDR3 size: 15 residues. The CDR3 bases are TGTGCCAGCAGCCAAGCGTCTAACTCCTACAATGAGCAGTTCTTC. This gives the protein CASSQASNSYNEQFF.

This clonotype was seen many times. The chain employs TRBV3-1 and TRBJ2-3; D is ambiguous. V dropped 3 bases and J dropped 4 bases, with 8 bases sitting between them. CDR1 LGHDT and CDR2 YNNKEL come from the germline V gene (reference sequence). This CDR3 has 13 residues. The CDR3 reads CASSHNGADTQYF. The CDR3 DNA is TGTGCCAGCAGCCATAATGGGGCAGATACGCAGTATTTT.

This clonotype showed up many times. As DNA, the CDR3 is TGCAGTGCTAGCACTGAAGAGACCCAGTACTTC. Translation gives CSASTEETQYF. The chain is built from TRBV20-1 and TRBJ2-5; D remains unclear. V was cut by 3 bases and J by 3 bases, with 5 bases left in between. The CDR3 extends over 11 amino acids. Germline CDR1 DFQATT, CDR2 SNEGSKA (reference sequence).